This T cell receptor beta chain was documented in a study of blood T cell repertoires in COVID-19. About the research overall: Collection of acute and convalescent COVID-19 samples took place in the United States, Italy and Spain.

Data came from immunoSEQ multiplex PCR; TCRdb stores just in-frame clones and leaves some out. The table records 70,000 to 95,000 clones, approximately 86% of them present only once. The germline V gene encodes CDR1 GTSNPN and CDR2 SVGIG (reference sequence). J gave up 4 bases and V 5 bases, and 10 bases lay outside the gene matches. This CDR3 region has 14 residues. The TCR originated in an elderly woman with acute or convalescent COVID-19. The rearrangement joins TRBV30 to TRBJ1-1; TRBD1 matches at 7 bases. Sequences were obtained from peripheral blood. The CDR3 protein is CAWEMGQKITEAFF. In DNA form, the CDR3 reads TGTGCCTGGGAAATGGGACAGAAAATCACTGAAGCTTTCTTT.